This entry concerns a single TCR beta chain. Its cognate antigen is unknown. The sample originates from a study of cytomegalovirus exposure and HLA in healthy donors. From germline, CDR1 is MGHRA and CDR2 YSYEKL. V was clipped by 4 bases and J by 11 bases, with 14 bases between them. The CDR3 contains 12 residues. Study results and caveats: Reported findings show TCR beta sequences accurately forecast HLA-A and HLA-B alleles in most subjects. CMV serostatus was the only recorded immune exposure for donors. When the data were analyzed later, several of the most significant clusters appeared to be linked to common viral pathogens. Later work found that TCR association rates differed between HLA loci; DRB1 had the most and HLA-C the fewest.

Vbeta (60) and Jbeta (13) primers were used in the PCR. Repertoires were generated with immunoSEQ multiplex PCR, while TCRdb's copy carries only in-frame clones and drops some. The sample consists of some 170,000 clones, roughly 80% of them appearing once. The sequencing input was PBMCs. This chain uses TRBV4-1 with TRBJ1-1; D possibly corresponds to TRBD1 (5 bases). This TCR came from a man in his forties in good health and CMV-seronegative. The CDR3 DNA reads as TGCGCCAGCAGCCCTGGGGGGGGTGGTGCTTTCTTT. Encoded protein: CASSPGGGGAFF.